The 8 T cell receptor beta chains in this list originate from one sample, sequenced in a study of blood T cells in healthy people across ages. A J-beta primer mix and a sample-barcoded 5' primer were used in a second PCR of about 6 to 12 cycles. TCRdb reanalysed the 5' RACE reads using MiXCR and keeps one entry per CDR3 protein. This table holds about 1.7 million distinct CDR3 sequences, 28% found once. The source material was blood. The receptors originated from a woman in her twenties or thirties in good health.

The chain links TRBV5-1 to TRBJ1-6; perhaps TRBD1 as D (6 bases). CDR3 length equals 15 residues. Germline CDR1 and CDR2: SGHRS and YFSETQ. Trimming left V 4 bases short and J 7 bases short, with 15 bases between. The CDR3 loop is CASSNLGQTNSPLHF. CDR3 nucleotide sequence: TGCGCCAGCAGCAACCTCGGACAGACAAATTCACCCCTCCACTTT.

The sample holds a few counts of this clonotype. The chain uses TRBV24-1 and TRBJ1-1, with D uncertain. V was clipped by 3 bases and J by 4 bases, with 17 bases between them. CDR3 length: 16 amino acids. Germline V lookup: CDR1 KGHDR, CDR2 SFDVKD. In DNA form, the CDR3 reads TGTGCCACCAGTGATAGGCAGGATCAGGACCCCACTGAAGCTTTCTTT. It is translated as CATSDRQDQDPTEAFF.

This chain joins TRBV5-1 and TRBJ2-7; TRBD1 matches at 7 bases. J lost 7 bases, V lost 2 bases, and 12 bases had no gene match. Germline V lookup: CDR1 SGHRS, CDR2 YFSETQ. The CDR3 consists of 15 residues. The CDR3 protein is CASSFPSGTVWEQYF. CDR3 DNA sequence: TGCGCCAGCAGCTTCCCGTCGGGGACAGTCTGGGAGCAGTACTTC.

This clonotype was observed a few times. The rearrangement joins TRBV18 to TRBJ2-1; 10 bases align to TRBD2. Trimming at V came to 1 base and at J to 7 bases, leaving 10 bases not matched to a gene. The germline V gene encodes CDR1 KGHSH and CDR2 LQKENI. This CDR3 region has 17 residues. The DNA for the CDR3 is TGTGCCAGCTCACCACTAAGCCCAGCGGGGGGGCCAAATGAGCAGTTCTTC. It is translated as CASSPLSPAGGPNEQFF.

This rearrangement joins TRBV10-2 to TRBJ1-1, with D uncertain. Germline CDR1 and CDR2: WSHSY and SAAADI. The CDR3 spans 15 residues. V was cut by 0 bases and J by 5 bases, with 13 bases left in between. CDR3 sequence reads: CASSESGPPRTEAFF. The CDR3 DNA follows: TGCGCCAGCAGTGAGTCTGGCCCCCCGAGGACTGAAGCTTTCTTT.

The table lists this clonotype with a few counts. The chain carries TRBV2 and TRBJ2-1; possible D gene TRBD1, 5 bases. The CDR3 covers 13 residues. V was trimmed by 1 base and J by 5 bases, leaving 6 bases between them. Germline values: CDR1 SNHLY, CDR2 FYNNEI. As DNA, the CDR3 is TGTGCCAGCAGTGAAGAACAGGACAATGAGCAGTTCTTC. It codes for CASSEEQDNEQFF.

The chain uses TRBV20-1 and TRBJ1-2, with D maybe TRBD1 (6 bases). The CDR3 is made up of 15 amino acids. Per germline, CDR1 DFQATT and CDR2 SNEGSKA (reference sequence). V was shortened by 1 base and J by 2 bases, with 14 bases between the two germline ends. CDR3 nucleotide sequence: TGCAGTGCTAGAGGAGTACCAGGGGAAAACTATGGCTACACCTTC. Translated: CSARGVPGENYGYTF.

This clonotype was counted only a few times. This chain joins TRBV12-3 or TRBV12-4 and TRBJ1-3; 9 nucleotides line up with TRBD1. J lost 3 bases, V lost 6 bases, and 6 bases had no gene match. The CDR3 runs 15 residues. The chain's CDR3 is CASRGTGSDGNTIYF. CDR3 sequence (DNA): TGTGCCAGCAGGGGGACAGGGTCCGATGGAAACACCATATATTTT.